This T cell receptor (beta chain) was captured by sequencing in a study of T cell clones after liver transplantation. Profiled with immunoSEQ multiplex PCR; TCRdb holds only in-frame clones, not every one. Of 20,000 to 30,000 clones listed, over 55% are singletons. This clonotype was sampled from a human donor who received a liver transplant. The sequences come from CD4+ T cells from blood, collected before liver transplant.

The CDR3 reads CASSFFSGGAATEAFF. CDR3 nucleotide sequence: TGTGCCAGCAGCTTTTTTTCCGGGGGTGCGGCCACTGAAGCTTTCTTT. This chain uses TRBV7-9 with TRBJ1-1; tentative D call: TRBD1 (5 bases). Germline V lookup: CDR1 SEHNR, CDR2 FQNEAQ (reference sequence). The CDR3 extends over 16 amino acids. The ends were cut back, 3 bases at V and 4 bases at J, with 18 bases in the middle.